Listed below are T cell receptor beta chains from one sample, sequenced in a study of cytomegalovirus exposure and HLA in healthy donors. This table comes from immunoSEQ multiplex PCR, and its TCRdb copy is limited to in-frame clones, with some not included. The data contain around 150,000 clones, around 72% of them singletons. The sample consisted of PBMCs. These receptors were obtained from a middle-aged man in good health and CMV-seropositive. The CDR3 runs from the conserved cysteine through the conserved F or W. The order of the fields is J gene, clone size, D gene, V gene, CDR3 DNA, CDR3 protein. D genes are given only for firm matches. Clone size, where shown, is once, few, many, or a class for clones that have expanded.

TRBJ2-2	.	TRBD2	TRBV9	TGTGCCAGCAGCTCCAGGACTAGCGGGGACCCGAACACCGGGGAGCTGTTTTTT	CASSSRTSGDPNTGELFF
TRBJ1-5	.	.	TRBV28	TGTGCCAGCAGCCCGACGGGGAATCAGCCCCAGCATTTT	CASSPTGNQPQHF
TRBJ1-1	.	.	TRBV2	TGTGCCAGCAGTGCGGGGAACACTGAAGCTTTCTTT	CASSAGNTEAFF
TRBJ1-2	.	TRBD1	TRBV9	TGTGCCAGCAGCGGAGGACAGGGGTTTGGTGGCTACACCTTC	CASSGGQGFGGYTF
TRBJ2-7	.	.	TRBV7-9	TGTGCCAGCAGCCCGGGGGTCGGGGTTTCCTACGAGCAGTACTTC	CASSPGVGVSYEQYF
TRBJ2-1	.	.	TRBV7-2	TGTGCCAGCAGCCTTAATAAAAATGAGCAGTTCTTC	CASSLNKNEQFF
TRBJ1-2	once	.	TRBV5-1	TGCGCCAGCAGCTTGGACAAATACTATGGCTACACCTTC	CASSLDKYYGYTF
TRBJ1-6	.	.	TRBV19	TGTGCCAGTAGTCCCCAGGCTCAGGATAATTCACCCCTCCACTTT	CASSPQAQDNSPLHF
TRBJ1-1	.	.	TRBV10-2	TGCGCCAGCAATATAGCAGGGAGGACTGAAGCTTTCTTT	CASNIAGRTEAFF
TRBJ1-1	.	.	TRBV6-1	TGTGCCAGCAGTGTCTTAGGGAGGGTGAACACTGAAGCTTTCTTT	CASSVLGRVNTEAFF
TRBJ2-3	.	.	TRBV4-2	TGTGCCAGCAGCCAAGGTACTACGGCCCGTCCCGCAGATACGCAGTATTTT	CASSQGTTARPADTQYF
TRBJ1-1	.	TRBD1	TRBV5-1	TGCGCCAGCAGCTTGGGGGCACAGGGGCGAGACACTGAAGCTTTCTTT	CASSLGAQGRDTEAFF
TRBJ2-2	.	TRBD2	TRBV7-3	TGTGCCAGCAGCCTGGGACTAAACACCGGGGAGCTGTTTTTT	CASSLGLNTGELFF
TRBJ2-5	.	TRBD2	TRBV9	TGTGCCAGCAGCGTCAGCGGGGGCGGGGCGGAGACCCAGTACTTC	CASSVSGGGAETQYF
TRBJ1-3	many	.	TRBV7-8	TGTGCCAGCACCCCTGACAGGACTGGAAACACCATATATTTT	CASTPDRTGNTIYF
TRBJ2-4	.	.	TRBV9	TGTGCCAGCAGCCCTCAGACAGGACTTTTAGCCAAAAACATTCAGTACTTC	CASSPQTGLLAKNIQYF
TRBJ1-1	.	TRBD1	TRBV7-2	TGTGCCAGCAGCTTGCAGGGGGTCGCCATGAACACTGAAGCTTTCTTT	CASSLQGVAMNTEAFF
TRBJ1-1	.	TRBD1	TRBV6-6	TGTGCCAGCAGCCAACGTGGACAGGGGGTCCCGGTCGCTTTCTTT	CASSQRGQGVPVAFF
TRBJ2-2	.	.	TRBV18	TGTGCCAGCTCACGCGACAGGAACACCGGGGAGCTGTTTTTT	CASSRDRNTGELFF
TRBJ2-3	.	TRBD2	TRBV4-2	TGTGCCAGCAGCCAAGCTAGCGGGGGGCCGGGGGATACGCAGTATTTT	CASSQASGGPGDTQYF
TRBJ1-1	.	TRBD1	TRBV7-9	TGTGCCAGCAGCATGGGACAGGGAAGGGACACTGAAGCTTTCTTT	CASSMGQGRDTEAFF
TRBJ1-5	.	TRBD1	TRBV6-5	TGTGCCAGCCGTACCGGGACAGGCAATCAGCCCCAGCATTTT	CASRTGTGNQPQHF
TRBJ2-7	.	.	TRBV5-1	TGCGCCAGCAGGACACAGGGCGCCTCCTACGAGCAGTACTTC	CASRTQGASYEQYF
TRBJ2-7	few	.	TRBV4-3	TGCGCCAGCAGCCAAGAGAAGGGGTGGGAGCAGTACTTC	CASSQEKGWEQYF
TRBJ1-2	once	.	TRBV6-5	TGTGCCAGCAGTTACCGGGGTCGGGAGGCTGGCTACACCTTC	CASSYRGREAGYTF
TRBJ2-3	.	.	TRBV27	TGTGCCAGCAGTTATAGAGGAGGGGCTGGCACAGATACGCAGTATTTT	CASSYRGGAGTDTQYF
TRBJ1-1	.	.	TRBV29-1	TGCAGCGCCCTCACAGTTTTTGACACTGAAGCTTTCTTT	CSALTVFDTEAFF
TRBJ1-6	.	.	TRBV9	TGTGCCAGCAGCGTAGGGAGGGGTGGTTCACCCCTCCACTTT	CASSVGRGGSPLHF
TRBJ1-2	.	.	TRBV27	TGTGCCACCTACAGCAACTATGGCTACACCTTC	CATYSNYGYTF
TRBJ1-3	few	.	TRBV7-2	TGTGCCAGCAGCTTCGGGATCTCTGGAAACACCATATATTTT	CASSFGISGNTIYF
TRBJ2-2	.	.	TRBV29-1	TGCAGCGTTGGACAGCTCCTCGGGGAGCTGTTTTTT	CSVGQLLGELFF
TRBJ1-1	.	.	TRBV7-9	TGTGCCAGCAGCTCCGACACCTACACTGAAGCTTTCTTT	CASSSDTYTEAFF
TRBJ1-1	.	.	TRBV7-2	TGTGCCAGCAGCTTATTGGCGGGAGACCCTGAAGCTTTCTTT	CASSLLAGDPEAFF
TRBJ2-7	.	.	TRBV6-1	TGTGCCAGCAGTGCACTTTGGGGGGGGGCTTACGAGCAGTACTTC	CASSALWGGAYEQYF
TRBJ2-7	.	TRBD1	TRBV4-3	TGCGCCAGCAGCCAAGATGACAGGGGTTACGAGCAGTACTTC	CASSQDDRGYEQYF
TRBJ2-2	.	.	TRBV7-2	TGTGCCAGCAGCCCAGACACGAACACCGGGGAGCTGTTTTTT	CASSPDTNTGELFF
TRBJ1-4	.	.	TRBV7-2	TGTGCCAGCAGCTTAGGGGCCCGACAAGAAAAACTGTTTTTT	CASSLGARQEKLFF
TRBJ2-5	.	TRBD2	TRBV6-1	TGTGCCAGCAGTGACGTCGGACTAGCGGGGGGTAACCAAGAGACCCAGTACTTC	CASSDVGLAGGNQETQYF
TRBJ2-2	once	TRBD1	TRBV25-1	TGTGCCAGCAGTGACGCCGGGACAGGGGCCGGGGAGCTGTTTTTT	CASSDAGTGAGELFF
TRBJ1-3	.	TRBD1	TRBV5-4	TGTGCCAGCAGCTCTGGTTCAGGGGGCCTTGGAAACACCATATATTTT	CASSSGSGGLGNTIYF
TRBJ1-1	.	.	TRBV18	TGTGCCAGCTCACCACCCCGGGCAGGGGTGAACACTGAAGCTTTCTTT	CASSPPRAGVNTEAFF
TRBJ2-1	.	TRBD2	TRBV6-4	TGTGCCAGCAGCCCTGGGACTAGCGGGGGTGAGCAGTTCTTC	CASSPGTSGGEQFF
TRBJ1-1	.	.	TRBV27	TGTGCCAGCAGTTTATTTAGGGGAGGCACTGAAGCTTTCTTT	CASSLFRGGTEAFF
TRBJ1-5	once	TRBD1	TRBV5-3	TGTGCCAGAAGGACAGACAGGGATCCTAGGGGGCCCCAGCATTTT	CARRTDRDPRGPQHF
TRBJ1-1	.	.	TRBV5-5	TGTGCCAGTGAATACAGGGTAATAAACACTGAAGCTTTCTTT	CASEYRVINTEAFF
TRBJ1-2	.	TRBD1	TRBV19	TGTGCCAGTAGTGACAACAGGGGGAATATCTATGGCTACACCTTC	CASSDNRGNIYGYTF
TRBJ1-5	.	.	TRBV7-6	TGTGCCAGCAGCTTAGAACATAGCAATCAGCCCCAGCATTTT	CASSLEHSNQPQHF
TRBJ1-5	.	.	TRBV2	TGTGCCAGCAGGATTGGACAGTTAAATCAGCCCCAGCATTTT	CASRIGQLNQPQHF
TRBJ1-6	.	.	TRBV11-2	TGTGCCAGCAGCAGTAGCTCCTATAATTCACCCCTCCACTTT	CASSSSSYNSPLHF
TRBJ1-1	.	.	TRBV11-2	TGTGCCAGCAGCTTAGCAGGGCTCATGAACACTGAAGCTTTCTTT	CASSLAGLMNTEAFF
TRBJ2-1	few	.	TRBV7-9	TGTGCCAGCAGCCGTGACAATGAGCAGTTCTTC	CASSRDNEQFF
TRBJ2-7	.	.	TRBV7-2	TGTGCCAGCAGCCGGGCACAGGGCTCCTACGAGCAGTACTTC	CASSRAQGSYEQYF
TRBJ2-5	.	.	TRBV7-9	TGTGCCAGCAGCCGTTATTTCGGGGGTAGAGAGACCCAGTACTTC	CASSRYFGGRETQYF
TRBJ2-2	.	.	TRBV5-4	TGTGCCAGCAGCTGGGGGACAAGAGCGAACACCGGGGAGCTGTTTTTT	CASSWGTRANTGELFF
TRBJ2-5	.	TRBD1	TRBV7-6	TGTGCCAGCAGTTATGCTACCGGGACAGAAGAGACCCAGTACTTC	CASSYATGTEETQYF